This T cell receptor (beta chain) was documented in a study of response to subunit inactivated influenza vaccine. Study-level findings and limits: A suggestion made by the authors is that each seasonal influenza vaccination recruits few new T cells.

CDR1 is MGHRA, CDR2 YSYEKL, per germline. V dropped 0 bases and J dropped 9 bases, with 7 bases sitting between them. The CDR3 consists of 12 residues. With regard to this clonotype: The target antigen is unknown.

Each CDR3 protein gets one entry after TCRdb re-called the RT-PCR reads with MiXCR. The sample has around 760,000 distinct CDR3 sequences, about 15% seen once. This material consisted of PBMCs from blood, taken 14 to 15 days before vaccination. The origin of this receptor is a man aged 45-65 years who received an inactivated influenza vaccine. This chain links TRBV4-1 with TRBJ2-3, with a tentative D call TRBD1 (6 bases). CDR3: CASSQERGTQYF. The CDR3 region has the DNA TGCGCCAGCAGCCAAGAAAGGGGGACGCAGTATTTT.